These 8 T cell receptor beta chains share one sample of origin, sequenced in a study of shared clonotypes between healthy human individuals. The assay was immunoSEQ multiplex PCR, and TCRdb's table has in-frame clones only and misses some. The table shows approximately 2.5 million clones, with over 85% occurring only once. Material: naive CD4+ T cells sorted from blood. Subset described: CD45RA+ positively selected. The receptors were gathered from a man younger than 35 in good health.

The CDR3 region is CASSLVLAGYQETQYF. The CDR3 DNA reads as TGTGCCAGCAGCTTAGTACTAGCGGGGTATCAAGAGACCCAGTACTTC. V usage is TRBV7-8 and J usage is TRBJ2-5; 10 nucleotides match TRBD2. This CDR3 has 16 amino acids. The junction had 4 bases not matched to a gene; V was cut back by 1 base and J by 2 bases. Germline CDR1 is SGHVS and CDR2 is FQNEAQ.

The CDR3 reads CASSYSSQQGGRGYTF. The CDR3 region has the DNA TGTGCCAGCAGTTACTCGTCCCAACAGGGGGGTCGTGGCTACACCTTC. The rearrangement links TRBV6-6 to TRBJ1-2, with 8 positions matching TRBD1. The CDR3 is 16 residues long. CDR1 and CDR2 (germline): MNHNY, SVGAGI (reference sequence). The ends lost 0 bases at V and 7 bases at J; junction bases unmatched: 10.

The rearrangement joins TRBV6-5 to TRBJ1-2, with a possible D match to TRBD1 (5 bases). The germline V and J ends were trimmed by 5 bases and 0 bases, with 13 bases remaining between them. The CDR3 has 15 amino acids. Germline assignment: CDR1 MNHEY and CDR2 SVGAGI. The CDR3 coding sequence is TGTGCCAGCAGTCGATCAGGGTCAGCTAACTATGGCTACACCTTC. The encoded protein is CASSRSGSANYGYTF.

This clone was recorded once. This rearrangement joins TRBV25-1 to TRBJ2-3; 7 nucleotides match TRBD2. This CDR3 is built from 14 residues. Unmatched junction bases numbered 3, after V lost 6 bases and J lost 0 bases. CDR1 MGHDK and CDR2 SYGVNS come from the germline V gene. The CDR3 DNA reads TGTGCCAGCAGATCTAGCGGAAGCACAGATACGCAGTATTTT. It encodes CASRSSGSTDTQYF.

This clone was recorded only once. The V and J genes are TRBV10-2 and TRBJ1-6; TRBD1 is a possible D gene (6 bases). Trimming took 8 bases from V and 3 from J, leaving 11 bases between them. The CDR3 runs 14 residues. CDR1 and CDR2 (germline): WSHSY, SAAADI. The CDR3 here is CASSPGHYNSPLHF. The CDR3 nucleotides read TGCGCCAGCTCACCGGGACACTATAATTCACCCCTCCACTTT.

Comment on this clone: Different DNA sequences within this sample yield the same CDR3. The V call is TRBV19, the J call TRBJ2-6, with 11 bases matching TRBD1. Germline V gene lookup returns CDR1 LNHDA and CDR2 SQIVND (reference sequence). V gave up 6 bases and J gave up 1 base; unmatched junction bases: 5. This CDR3 comprises 17 residues. CDR3 region: CASSTGTGGSGANVLTF. In DNA, the CDR3 is TGTGCCAGTAGCACCGGGACAGGGGGATCTGGGGCCAACGTCCTGACTTTC.

The V and J genes are TRBV7-8 and TRBJ2-3, with D hard to call. The V end was cut by 3 bases, the J end by 7 bases, with 11 bases between. Germline V gives CDR1 SGHVS, CDR2 FQNEAQ. The CDR3 covers 13 residues. This chain's CDR3 is CASSFLDMNTQYF. The CDR3 DNA sequence: TGTGCCAGCAGCTTTCTGGATATGAATACGCAGTATTTT.

The chain employs TRBV2 and TRBJ1-1, with 7 positions matching TRBD1. The CDR3 has 14 amino acids. Germline CDR1 and CDR2: SNHLY and FYNNEI. V was pared by 8 bases and J by 1 base, with 7 bases of the junction left unmatched. The CDR3 loop is CASFRDRENTEAFF. The DNA for the CDR3 is TGTGCCAGCTTTCGAGACAGGGAGAACACTGAAGCTTTCTTT.